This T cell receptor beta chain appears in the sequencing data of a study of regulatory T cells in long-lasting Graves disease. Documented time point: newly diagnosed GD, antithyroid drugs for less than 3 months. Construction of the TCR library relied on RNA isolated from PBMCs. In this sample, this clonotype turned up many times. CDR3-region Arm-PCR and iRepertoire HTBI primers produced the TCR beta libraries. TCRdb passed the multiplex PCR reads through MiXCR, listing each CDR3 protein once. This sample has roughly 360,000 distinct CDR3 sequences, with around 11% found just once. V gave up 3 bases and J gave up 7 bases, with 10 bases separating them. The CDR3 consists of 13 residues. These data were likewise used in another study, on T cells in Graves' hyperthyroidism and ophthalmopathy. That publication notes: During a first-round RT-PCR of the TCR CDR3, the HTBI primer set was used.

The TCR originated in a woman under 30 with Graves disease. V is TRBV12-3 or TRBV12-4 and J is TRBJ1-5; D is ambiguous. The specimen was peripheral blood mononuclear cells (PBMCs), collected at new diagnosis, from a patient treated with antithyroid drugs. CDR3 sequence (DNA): TGTGCCAGCAGTTTTCGTAACGGGCAGCCCCAGCATTTT. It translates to CASSFRNGQPQHF.